Below are 7 T cell receptor beta chains sequenced from a single sample in a study of cytomegalovirus exposure and HLA in healthy donors. The PCR used 60 Vbeta and 13 Jbeta primers. Measured with immunoSEQ multiplex PCR; TCRdb has only the in-frame clones, and not every one. The profile covers roughly 100,000 clones, with roughly two thirds appearing a single time and 2.5% to 3.5% taken by the ten largest. Sequenced: PBMCs. These TCRs come from a man between 25 and 39 years old in good health and CMV-seronegative.

This clone has just a few counts. The chain couples TRBV28 to TRBJ2-2; 7 bases align to TRBD2. The germline gives CDR1 MDHEN, CDR2 SYDVKM. The CDR3 loop spans 17 amino acids. J lost 3 bases, V lost 4 bases, and 11 bases had no gene match. CDR3 nucleotides: TGTGCCAGCAGTTCACCATATGGGCGGGAGTACACCGGGGAGCTGTTTTTT. Translating gives CASSSPYGREYTGELFF.

This clone has just a few counts. This chain uses TRBV6-1 with TRBJ2-7, with D maybe TRBD2 (6 bases). With 4 bases removed from V and 1 base from J, the gap between germline ends came to 14 bases. CDR1 is MNHNS and CDR2 is SASEGT in the germline V gene. The CDR3 covers 15 residues. The CDR3 loop reads CASSVRSGSSYEQYF. In DNA form, the CDR3 reads TGTGCCAGCAGTGTTCGTAGCGGATCATCCTACGAGCAGTACTTC.

The chain uses TRBV4-3 and TRBJ2-6; TRBD1 agrees at 10 bases. The CDR3 is 18 amino acids. Germline CDR1 LGHNA, CDR2 YSLEER. J gave up 0 bases and V 0 bases, and 2 bases lay outside the gene matches. The CDR3 DNA reads as TGCGCCAGCAGCCAAGAGACAGGGGGCTCCTCTGGGGCCAACGTCCTGACTTTC. Translating gives CASSQETGGSSGANVLTF.

V and J are TRBV27 and TRBJ2-1, with D perhaps matching TRBD2 (5 bases). The CDR3 consists of 16 residues. The germline V gene encodes CDR1 MNHEY and CDR2 SMNVEV (reference sequence). With 6 bases removed from V and 0 bases from J, the gap between germline ends came to 15 bases. CDR3 sequence (DNA): TGTGCCAGCAGGTTGGGCGGGTCCAGCTCCTACAATGAGCAGTTCTTC. This encodes CASRLGGSSSYNEQFF.

The V and J genes are TRBV7-6 and TRBJ1-1; the D gene is possibly TRBD1 (5 bases). The CDR3 covers 12 residues. The germline V and J ends were trimmed by 5 bases and 11 bases, with 15 bases remaining between them. Germline-derived CDR1 and CDR2 are SGHVS and FNYEAQ. CDR3 region: CASSATRGEAFF. In DNA, the CDR3 is TGTGCCAGCAGCGCGACTCGGGGGGAGGCTTTCTTT.

This clone came up a few times. V and J are TRBV4-2 and TRBJ2-3; the match to TRBD2 covers 9 bases. The CDR3 length is 16 residues. CDR1 is LGHNA, CDR2 YNFKEQ, per germline. After removal of 5 bases from V and 1 base from J, the junction contained 7 bases not matched to a gene. The CDR3 region has the DNA TGTGCCAGCAGCACCATAGCGGGAGAGGGCACAGATACGCAGTATTTT. It yields the protein CASSTIAGEGTDTQYF.

The chain carries TRBV19 and TRBJ1-2; TRBD1 aligns across 10 bases. CDR1 and CDR2 from the germline V gene are LNHDA and SQIVND (reference sequence). This CDR3 spans 15 amino acids. With V trimmed by 6 bases and J by 4 bases, 8 bases remained unmatched. CDR3 region: CASSPRGQGIYGYTF. CDR3 in DNA: TGTGCCAGTAGCCCACGGGGACAGGGGATCTATGGCTACACCTTC.